These 29 T cell receptor beta chains originate from one sample sequenced in a study of blood T cell repertoires in COVID-19. TCRdb's table, derived via immunoSEQ multiplex PCR, lists solely in-frame clones and lacks some. Of some 41,000 clones in the sample, around 86% were seen once. Sequences were obtained from peripheral blood. These receptors all come from a man aged 35-49 years with active COVID-19.

The chain uses TRBV6-6 and TRBJ2-2, with TRBD2 as a possible D gene (6 bases). The V end lost 6 bases, the J end lost 2 bases, and 16 bases lay between the germline ends. The CDR3 length is 16 residues. CDR1 and CDR2 from the germline V gene are MNHNY and SVGAGI (reference sequence). The CDR3 loop reads CASSRAGSDNTGELFF. The CDR3 DNA reads as TGTGCCAGCAGCCGGGCGGGATCAGATAACACCGGGGAGCTGTTTTTT.

The chain employs TRBV18 and TRBJ1-1; D is unresolved. The V end was cut by 3 bases, the J end by 6 bases, with 8 bases between. The V gene's germline CDR1 is KGHSH and CDR2 LQKENI. This CDR3 contains 12 residues. The CDR3 bases are TGTGCCAGCTCACCCGACATGGCTGAAGCTTTCTTT. This encodes CASSPDMAEAFF.

This clone turned up a few times. The V gene is TRBV6-5, the J gene TRBJ2-2; 8 bases match TRBD1. From germline, CDR1 is MNHEY and CDR2 SVGAGI. The CDR3 covers 14 residues. V dropped 5 bases and J dropped 9; count of bases not matched to a gene: 8. The CDR3 loop reads CASSTTGAPRELFF. CDR3 bases: TGTGCCAGCAGTACGACAGGGGCTCCCCGGGAGCTGTTTTTT.

The chain has TRBV2 and TRBJ1-3; D may be TRBD1 (6 bases). The CDR3 length is 15 residues. The V gene's germline CDR1 is SNHLY and CDR2 FYNNEI. Trimming removed 5 bases at V and 1 base at J, with 12 bases between. This CDR3 reads CASSQIQGSGNTIYF. The CDR3 coding sequence is TGTGCCAGCAGTCAAATACAGGGATCTGGAAACACCATATATTTT.

J is TRBJ1-6 and V is TRBV4-1; D possibly corresponds to TRBD1 (6 bases). Trimming left V 1 base short and J 2 bases short, with 9 bases between. The CDR3 covers 16 residues. Germline V CDR1 and CDR2: MGHRA, YSYEKL. CDR3 sequence: CASSQGRTAYNSPLHF. The CDR3 region has the DNA TGCGCCAGCAGCCAAGGGAGGACAGCCTATAATTCACCCCTCCACTTT.

V gene TRBV28 combines with J gene TRBJ2-7; weak D call: TRBD2 (5 bases). Germline V gene lookup returns CDR1 MDHEN and CDR2 SYDVKM. The CDR3 consists of 15 residues. Trimming took off 4 bases at V and 0 bases at J, with 13 bases between the two ends. Here the CDR3 reads CASSSPRAGSYEQYF. The DNA for the CDR3 is TGTGCCAGCAGTTCCCCGCGGGCCGGCTCCTACGAGCAGTACTTC.

The CDR3 here is CASRDGSGERNTEAFF. In nucleotides, the CDR3 is TGTGCCAGCAGAGACGGGTCCGGGGAGAGGAACACTGAAGCTTTCTTT. The rearrangement links TRBV7-9 to TRBJ1-1, with D unclear. The CDR3 is made up of 16 amino acids. Between the trimmed V and J ends, which lost 6 bases and 1 base, there was a span of 18 bases. CDR1 and CDR2 from the germline V gene are SEHNR and FQNEAQ (reference sequence).

The V and J genes are TRBV15 and TRBJ2-5; D not certain. The CDR3 contains 14 residues. The germline V gene encodes CDR1 LNHNV and CDR2 YYDKDF (reference sequence). V lost 0 bases and J lost 4, with 9 bases in between. The CDR3 region has the DNA TGTGCCACCAGCAGAGAGCGCCACAGAGAGACCCAGTACTTC. Amino acids: CATSRERHRETQYF.

As to this clone: Different DNA sequences within this sample yield the same CDR3. The chain has TRBV28 and TRBJ2-7; the match to TRBD1 covers 7 bases. Trimming removed 7 bases from V and 3 bases from J; junction bases left unmatched: 6. The CDR3 spans 13 residues. The V gene's germline CDR1 is MDHEN and CDR2 SYDVKM. Here the CDR3 DNA reads TGTGCCAGCAAGGGACAGCCGAGCTACGAGCAGTACTTC. Its protein product is CASKGQPSYEQYF.

This clone was detected once. The genes are TRBV5-1 and TRBJ1-2; weak D call: TRBD1 (5 bases). V was cut by 0 bases and J by 2 bases, with 20 bases left in between. The CDR3 sequence is 18 residues long. Germline V lookup: CDR1 SGHRS, CDR2 YFSETQ. The CDR3, as DNA: TGCGCCAGCAGCTTGGCCAGGGATCCACAGGCGACAAACTATGGCTACACCTTC. Protein: CASSLARDPQATNYGYTF.

The genes are TRBV5-4 and TRBJ2-3; 8 bases map to TRBD2. The CDR3 has 14 amino acids. Germline V CDR1 and CDR2: SGHNT, YYREEE (reference sequence). J lost 5 bases, V lost 1 base, and 3 bases had no gene match. Here the CDR3 DNA reads TGTGCCAGCAGCTTGAAAAGCGGGGGAGATACGCAGTATTTT. Amino acid sequence: CASSLKSGGDTQYF.

V is TRBV27 and J is TRBJ1-6; a possible D gene is TRBD1 (5 bases). The germline gives CDR1 MNHEY, CDR2 SMNVEV (reference sequence). V shed 2 bases and J shed 10 bases, with 12 bases lying between them. The CDR3 sequence is 14 residues long. This CDR3 is CASSLQQGGSPLHF. CDR3 nucleotides: TGTGCCAGCAGTTTACAGCAGGGCGGCTCACCCCTCCACTTT.

V gene TRBV5-4 combines with J gene TRBJ2-1; 16 bases are shared with TRBD2. CDR1 SGHNT and CDR2 YYREEE come from the germline V gene (reference sequence). The trim removed 4 bases at V and 7 bases at J, leaving 11 bases unmatched. CDR3 length equals 18 residues. As DNA, the CDR3 is TGTGCCAGCAGCACGGGGACTAGCGGGAGGGCCGGGGTAAATGAGCAGTTCTTC. Residues: CASSTGTSGRAGVNEQFF. Together with reference TRBV5-4 and TRBJ2-1, the CDR3 gives the full variable domain: ETGVTQSPTHLIKTRGQQVTLRCSSQSGHNTVSWYQQALGQGPQFIFQYYREEENGRGNFPPRFSGLQFPNYSSELNVNALELDDSALYLCASSTGTSGRAGVNEQFFGPGTRLTVL.

The gene calls are TRBV7-9 and TRBJ2-1, with a possible D match to TRBD2 (6 bases). Germline V lookup: CDR1 SEHNR, CDR2 FQNEAQ (reference sequence). Trimming removed 6 bases from V and 4 bases from J, with 13 bases in between. This CDR3 is built from 14 residues. CDR3 in DNA: TGTGCCAGCAGGGGAGGTAATTTATACAATGAGCAGTTCTTC. Amino acids: CASRGGNLYNEQFF. The full variable domain, with the rest looked up from reference TRBV7-9 and TRBJ2-1, is DTGVSQNPRHKITKRGQNVTFRCDPISEHNRLYWYRQTLGQGPEFLTYFQNEAQLEKSRLLSDRFSAERPKGSFSTLEIQRTEQGDSAMYLCASRGGNLYNEQFFGPGTRLTVL.

This chain joins TRBV5-6 and TRBJ2-7; 11 positions match TRBD1. This CDR3 comprises 17 residues. Trimming removed 4 bases from V and 7 bases from J; junction bases left unmatched: 16. Germline loops: CDR1 SGHDT, CDR2 YYEEEE. The CDR3 here is CASSPGTGGGVYLEQYF. The CDR3 region has the DNA TGTGCCAGCAGCCCTGGGACAGGGGGGGGCGTTTATTTGGAGCAGTACTTC.

The V and J genes are TRBV6-1 and TRBJ2-3, with D maybe TRBD1 (6 bases). The CDR3 contains 13 residues. Trimming cost V 3 bases and J 5 bases, with 9 bases left between them. Per the germline V gene, CDR1 is MNHNS and CDR2 is SASEGT. The CDR3 DNA reads TGTGCCAGCAGTGATCGGGACATAGATACGCAGTATTTT. The encoded protein is CASSDRDIDTQYF.

This chain links TRBV5-1 with TRBJ1-2; D is perhaps TRBD1 (5 bases). Trimming left V 3 bases short and J 7 bases short, with 19 bases between. The CDR3 contains 15 residues. Per germline, CDR1 SGHRS and CDR2 YFSETQ. The CDR3 spells CASSSGGWSDSGYTF. DNA for the CDR3: TGCGCCAGCAGCTCGGGGGGGTGGTCTGATTCTGGCTACACCTTC.

This clone was seen only once. This CDR3 is CASSDHARGDTQYF. CDR3 bases: TGTGCCAGCAGTGACCACGCCCGGGGGGATACGCAGTATTTT. This chain joins TRBV6-1 and TRBJ2-3; tentatively, D is TRBD2 (6 bases). Germline CDR1 reads MNHNS; CDR2 reads SASEGT. With 3 bases removed from V and 6 bases from J, the gap between germline ends came to 13 bases. This CDR3 spans 14 amino acids.

The chain joins TRBV9 to TRBJ2-3; 10 nucleotides align to TRBD2. The CDR3 contains 14 residues. CDR1 SGDLS and CDR2 YYNGEE come from the germline V gene. V shed 4 bases and J 3 bases; nucleotides not matched to a gene: 2. The CDR3 DNA follows: TGTGCCAGCAGCATGACTAGCGGGACAGATACGCAGTATTTT. This gives the protein CASSMTSGTDTQYF.

The J gene is TRBJ1-3, the V gene TRBV6-5, with no clear D. Trimming stripped 2 bases from V and 2 bases from J, with 7 bases between. There are 14 residues in the CDR3. CDR1 MNHEY and CDR2 SVGAGI come from the germline V gene. CDR3 in DNA: TGTGCCAGCAGTTACAGGGAGACTGGAAACACCATATATTTT. Its protein is CASSYRETGNTIYF.

In its sample, this clone was seen once. CDR3 region: CASSLVGPQFF. The CDR3 DNA follows: TGTGCCAGCAGCTTAGTGGGGCCTCAGTTCTTC. The rearrangement uses TRBV11-2 and TRBJ2-1; the D gene is possibly TRBD1 (5 bases). The CDR3 consists of 11 residues. Germline-derived CDR1 and CDR2 are SGHAT and FQNNGV. The V gene lost 1 base and the J gene lost 13 bases, with 8 bases spanning the gap.

The chain is built from TRBV5-1 and TRBJ1-1, with D maybe TRBD1 (6 bases). The length of the CDR3 is 15 residues. V was shortened by 0 bases and J by 0 bases, with 9 bases between the two germline ends. Germline assignment: CDR1 SGHRS and CDR2 YFSETQ. The CDR3 spells CASSLGDIVNTEAFF. The CDR3, as DNA: TGCGCCAGCAGCTTGGGGGACATTGTGAACACTGAAGCTTTCTTT.

The chain is built from TRBV7-9 and TRBJ1-1; maybe TRBD1 (5 bases). CDR3 size: 16 residues. CDR1 SEHNR and CDR2 FQNEAQ come from the germline V gene (reference sequence). V lost 7 bases and J lost 8, with 26 bases in between. CDR3 DNA: TGTGCCAGCAATCTCGGGGGGATTTTGAGGGATGAGGAAGCTTTCTTT. This sequence encodes CASNLGGILRDEEAFF.

The chain uses TRBV10-2 and TRBJ2-5, with D hard to call. V lost 6 bases, J lost 5 bases, and 10 bases lay in between. Germline lookup yields CDR1 WSHSY and CDR2 SAAADI. This CDR3 is 12 amino acids long. The CDR3 coding sequence is TGCGCCAGCAGCTCCAATCGGGAGACCCAGTACTTC. This gives the protein CASSSNRETQYF.

The chain uses TRBV27 and TRBJ1-3, with 10 bases that match TRBD1. Germline values: CDR1 MNHEY, CDR2 SMNVEV (reference sequence). With V trimmed by 7 bases and J by 2 bases, 11 bases remained unmatched. The CDR3 is made up of 17 amino acids. CDR3 protein: CASKKQTGTGAGNTIYF. In nucleotides, the CDR3 is TGTGCCAGCAAAAAACAAACCGGGACAGGGGCTGGAAACACCATATATTTT.

The gene calls are TRBV7-9 and TRBJ2-7, with 10 bases fitting TRBD2. The CDR3 runs to 15 residues. Germline CDR1 reads SEHNR; CDR2 reads FQNEAQ (reference sequence). J lost 7 bases, V lost 1 base, and 7 bases had no gene match. In DNA, the CDR3 is TGTGCCAGCAGCTTAGTAGCGGGGGGCCCTGGAGAGCAGTACTTC. This translates into CASSLVAGGPGEQYF.

The chain has TRBV6-5 and TRBJ1-6; 8 bases align to TRBD1. V shed 5 bases, J shed 10 bases, and the junction held 10 bases outside the gene matches. Germline V gives CDR1 MNHEY, CDR2 SVGAGI. The CDR3 covers 15 residues. CDR3 nucleotides: TGTGCCAGCAGTCCTACCGGGACAGGTAGATCACCCCTCCACTTT. As protein: CASSPTGTGRSPLHF.

The chain is built from TRBV6-6 and TRBJ1-5; TRBD1 is a possible D gene (6 bases). V lost 8 bases, J lost 0 bases, and 11 bases lay in between. The CDR3 totals 14 residues. Germline values: CDR1 MNHNY, CDR2 SVGAGI (reference sequence). Here the CDR3 DNA reads TGTGCCAGCCGGGAGGGGGTTAGCAATCAGCCCCAGCATTTT. Encoded protein: CASREGVSNQPQHF.

V usage is TRBV7-8 and J usage is TRBJ2-4; 8 bases agree with TRBD2. The J segment lost 8 bases and the V segment lost 4 bases, leaving 4 bases of the junction unmatched. This CDR3 is 13 amino acids long. Germline CDR1 SGHVS, CDR2 FQNEAQ. CDR3 sequence: CASSYSGMDIQYF. The CDR3 bases are TGTGCCAGCAGCTATAGCGGGATGGACATTCAGTACTTC. The whole variable domain, filled in from reference TRBV7-8 and TRBJ2-4, reads GAGVSQSPRYKVAKRGQDVALRCDPISGHVSLFWYQQALGQGPEFLTYFQNEAQLDKSGLPSDRFFAERPEGSVSTLKIQRTQQEDSAVYLCASSYSGMDIQYFGAGTRLSVL.